Presented here are 25 T cell receptor beta chains from one specimen sequenced in a study of blood T cell repertoires in COVID-19. Sequencing was performed with immunoSEQ multiplex PCR; in TCRdb, only in-frame clones are kept and a portion is missing. Of hundreds of thousands of clones listed, about 83% were seen once; the top ten hold 5.5% to 7.5%. Sequenced input: peripheral blood. These receptor sequences come from a man in his sixties who had recovered from COVID-19.

The chain couples TRBV5-1 to TRBJ2-1, with a possible D match to TRBD1 (6 bases). The CDR3 sequence is 14 residues long. Germline CDR1 and CDR2: SGHRS and YFSETQ. V was trimmed by 1 base and J by 7 bases, leaving 12 bases between them. The CDR3 sequence is CASSLRGTINEQFF. The CDR3, as DNA: TGCGCCAGCAGCTTGAGGGGGACGATAAATGAGCAGTTCTTC. Complete variable domain (other parts from reference TRBV5-1 and TRBJ2-1): KAGVTQTPRYLIKTRGQQVTLSCSPISGHRSVSWYQQTPGQGLQFLFEYFSETQRNKGNFPGRFSGRQFSNSRSEMNVSTLELGDSALYLCASSLRGTINEQFFGPGTRLTVL.

A single count supports this clone. V is TRBV11-2 and J is TRBJ2-5, with D tentatively TRBD2 (5 bases). Germline loops: CDR1 SGHAT, CDR2 FQNNGV. The CDR3 has 14 amino acids. V was clipped by 4 bases and J by 0 bases, with 9 bases between them. CDR3: CASSWRLNQETQYF. CDR3 nucleotide sequence: TGTGCCAGCAGCTGGCGACTAAACCAAGAGACCCAGTACTTC.

As DNA, the CDR3 is TGTGCCAGCAGCTTAGACAGGCGCCCTCAAGAGACCCAGTACTTC. It translates to CASSLDRRPQETQYF. V usage is TRBV5-4 and J usage is TRBJ2-5; the D gene is possibly TRBD1 (6 bases). Per the germline V gene, CDR1 is SGHNT and CDR2 is YYREEE (reference sequence). This CDR3 region has 15 residues. Between the trimmed V and J ends, which lost 2 bases and 2 bases, there was a span of 13 bases.

This sequence joins TRBV18 and TRBJ2-7; D possibly corresponds to TRBD1 (5 bases). Trimming cost V 5 bases and J 0 bases, with 20 bases left between them. This CDR3 contains 17 residues. Germline V gene data show CDR1 as KGHSH and CDR2 as LQKENI. CDR3 sequence reads: CASSTDSAGRNSYEQYF. CDR3 nucleotides: TGTGCCAGCTCAACCGATTCTGCAGGGCGAAACTCCTACGAGCAGTACTTC.

The V gene is TRBV5-5, the J gene TRBJ2-7; 12 bases are shared with TRBD2. The CDR3 is made up of 16 amino acids. Losses at the gene ends were 4 bases for V and 3 bases for J; bases not matched to a gene: 8. Germline V gene sequence: CDR1 SGHKS, CDR2 YYEKEE (reference sequence). The CDR3 nucleotides are TGTGCCAGCAGCCCGAGACTAGCGGGAGATCACTACGAGCAGTACTTC. It is translated as CASSPRLAGDHYEQYF.

The V and J genes are TRBV5-1 and TRBJ1-1, with 8 nucleotides matching TRBD1. The CDR3 spans 14 residues. The V gene end was trimmed by 4 bases and the J gene end by 1 base; junction bases not matched to a gene: 3. Germline lookup yields CDR1 SGHRS and CDR2 YFSETQ. The CDR3 DNA follows: TGCGCCAGCAGCGTGGACAGGGCGAACACTGAAGCTTTCTTT. As protein: CASSVDRANTEAFF.

A few counts support this clone. The rearrangement uses TRBV28 and TRBJ2-7, with 8 nucleotides matching TRBD1. Looked up from germline, CDR1 is MDHEN and CDR2 is SYDVKM. The CDR3 consists of 13 residues. The J segment lost 3 bases and the V segment lost 3 bases, leaving 1 base of the junction unmatched. CDR3 amino acids: CASSLGQDYEQYF. The CDR3 nucleotides are TGTGCCAGCAGTTTGGGACAGGACTACGAGCAGTACTTC.

The rearrangement joins TRBV20-1 to TRBJ1-4, with D hard to call. Trimming shortened V by 3 bases and J by 8 bases, and 16 bases separated the two germline ends. The CDR3 runs 14 residues. The germline V gene encodes CDR1 DFQATT and CDR2 SNEGSKA (reference sequence). CDR3 nucleotide sequence: TGCAGTGCTAGTCTCGGGTCTGCACAAGAAAAACTGTTTTTT. Translated: CSASLGSAQEKLFF.

The chain joins TRBV28 to TRBJ1-2; D is uncertain. V dropped 2 bases and J dropped 2 bases, with 12 bases sitting between them. The CDR3 covers 15 residues. Germline CDR1 reads MDHEN; CDR2 reads SYDVKM. CDR3 region: CASSLTTDGNYGYTF. CDR3 coding DNA: TGTGCCAGCAGTTTAACGACTGACGGGAACTATGGCTACACCTTC.

V gene TRBV5-1 combines with J gene TRBJ2-6, with a tentative D call TRBD1 (5 bases). CDR1 and CDR2 (germline): SGHRS, YFSETQ. Trimming cost V 1 base and J 2 bases, with 7 bases left between them. The CDR3 spans 15 residues. CDR3 residues: CASSLQGPGANVLTF. In DNA form, the CDR3 reads TGCGCCAGCAGCTTGCAGGGCCCTGGGGCCAACGTCCTGACTTTC.

Only a few counts were recorded for this clone. J is TRBJ1-4 and V is TRBV30; no clear D. Deletions cut 3 bases from V and 0 bases from J, with 17 bases between. CDR3 length: 17 amino acids. Germline V gene lookup returns CDR1 GTSNPN and CDR2 SVGIG (reference sequence). The CDR3 loop reads CAWSHQLLATTNEKLFF. The DNA for the CDR3 is TGTGCCTGGAGCCACCAGTTGCTGGCAACAACTAATGAAAAACTGTTTTTT.

The gene calls are TRBV7-2 and TRBJ2-5; D gene unclear. V was pared by 3 bases and J by 2 bases, with 10 bases between. CDR3 length: 14 residues. Germline V lookup: CDR1 SGHTA, CDR2 FQGNSA. DNA of the CDR3: TGTGCCAGCAGCTTCTACGACATACAAGAGACCCAGTACTTC. It codes for CASSFYDIQETQYF.

This clone was counted a single time. The chain employs TRBV11-2 and TRBJ1-5, with D maybe TRBD1 (6 bases). Between the trimmed V and J ends, which lost 0 bases and 7 bases, there was a span of 13 bases. This CDR3 has 15 amino acids. Germline V lookup: CDR1 SGHAT, CDR2 FQNNGV. The chain's CDR3 is CASSLDGGAKQPQHF. The CDR3 region has the DNA TGTGCCAGCAGCTTAGATGGGGGGGCAAAACAGCCCCAGCATTTT.

The chain joins TRBV5-5 to TRBJ2-1; TRBD2 aligns across 8 bases. Germline V gives CDR1 SGHKS, CDR2 YYEKEE (reference sequence). The CDR3 has 14 amino acids. V lost 4 bases to trimming and J lost 10 bases; unmatched junction nucleotides: 10. The CDR3 DNA reads as TGTGCCAGCAGCCTACTAGTAGCGGGAAGCGAGCAGTTCTTC. It is translated as CASSLLVAGSEQFF. Drawing the rest from reference TRBV5-5 and TRBJ2-1, the complete variable domain is DAGVTQSPTHLIKTRGQQVTLRCSPISGHKSVSWYQQVLGQGPQFIFQYYEKEERGRGNFPDRFSARQFPNYSSELNVNALLLGDSALYLCASSLLVAGSEQFFGPGTRLTVL.

CDR3 amino acids: CASSSDRLSAFF. CDR3 sequence (DNA): TGTGCCAGCAGTTCCGACAGACTCTCGGCTTTCTTT. This rearrangement joins TRBV6-5 to TRBJ1-1, with D possibly matching TRBD1 (5 bases). Trimming stripped 4 bases from V and 11 bases from J, with 14 bases between. Germline CDR1 and CDR2: MNHEY and SVGAGI. This CDR3 is 12 amino acids long.

The chain recombines TRBV6-5 with TRBJ1-1; TRBD1 is a possible D gene (5 bases). V was trimmed by 6 bases and J by 1 base, leaving 12 bases between them. The CDR3 loop spans 14 amino acids. Germline CDR1 MNHEY, CDR2 SVGAGI. CDR3 protein: CASRTLTGNTEAFF. The CDR3 DNA reads as TGTGCCAGCAGGACACTAACAGGGAACACTGAAGCTTTCTTT.

V gene TRBV3-1 (or the pseudogene TRBV3-2) combines with J gene TRBJ1-6, with D perhaps TRBD1 (6 bases). Germline V gene sequence: CDR1 LGHDT, CDR2 YNNKEL (reference sequence). Trimming took off 0 bases at V and 3 bases at J, with 18 bases between the two ends. The CDR3 totals 19 residues. CDR3 sequence: CASSQDGPRGQIYNSPLHF. The CDR3 coding sequence is TGTGCCAGCAGCCAAGACGGCCCGCGGGGGCAAATCTATAATTCACCCCTCCACTTT.

The genes are TRBV28 and TRBJ2-7, with D possibly TRBD2 on 6 matching bases. Per the germline V gene, CDR1 is MDHEN and CDR2 is SYDVKM. CDR3 length: 11 amino acids. Trimming cost V 7 bases and J 4 bases, with 8 bases left between them. CDR3 nucleotide sequence: TGTGCCAGCACCGGGGGATACGAGCAGTACTTC. Its translation is CASTGGYEQYF.

The chain employs TRBV3-1 (or the pseudogene TRBV3-2) and TRBJ1-1; 8 nucleotides agree with TRBD1. Germline loops: CDR1 LGHDT, CDR2 YNNKEL (reference sequence). J was trimmed by 0 bases and V by 0 bases; bases with no gene match: 6. CDR3 length: 17 amino acids. The CDR3 protein is CASSQDSPGGLNTEAFF. In DNA form, the CDR3 reads TGTGCCAGCAGCCAAGACTCCCCAGGGGGCTTGAACACTGAAGCTTTCTTT.

The J gene is TRBJ2-1, the V gene TRBV7-9; no clear D gene. The germline CDR1 and CDR2 sequences are SEHNR and FQNEAQ (reference sequence). The CDR3 is 13 amino acids. V lost 3 bases and J lost 4, with 7 bases in between. CDR3 DNA: TGTGCCAGCAGCTTGTCACAATACAATGAGCAGTTCTTC. Its translation is CASSLSQYNEQFF.

This rearrangement joins TRBV27 to TRBJ1-5; no clear D. V was pared by 5 bases and J by 0 bases, with 20 bases between. The germline gives CDR1 MNHEY, CDR2 SMNVEV (reference sequence). The CDR3 length is 18 residues. The CDR3 DNA follows: TGTGCCAGCAGTCCTCGCGGCGTATTGAGAGATAGCAATCAGCCCCAGCATTTT. As protein: CASSPRGVLRDSNQPQHF.

CDR3 bases: TGTGCCAGCAGCCTCAGGGGGTGGGAGGAGACCCAGTACTTC. This codes for CASSLRGWEETQYF. The genes are TRBV7-3 and TRBJ2-5, with TRBD1 matching 7 bases. This CDR3 has 14 amino acids. In germline, CDR1 is SGHTA, CDR2 FQGTGA. With V trimmed by 5 bases and J by 5 bases, 8 bases remained unmatched.

The table lists this clone with many counts. The chain is built from TRBV6-6 and TRBJ1-2; 7 bases line up with TRBD1. CDR1 is MNHNY, CDR2 SVGAGI, per germline (reference sequence). This CDR3 region has 14 residues. The J segment lost 4 bases and the V segment lost 6 bases, leaving 8 bases of the junction unmatched. The CDR3 DNA follows: TGTGCCAGCAGAACTCAGGGGGTCTTCTATGGCTACACCTTC. It is translated as CASRTQGVFYGYTF.

The chain joins TRBV2 to TRBJ2-5; 7 nucleotides line up with TRBD2. The CDR3 spans 17 residues. Germline CDR1 reads SNHLY; CDR2 reads FYNNEI. The V segment lost 7 bases and the J segment 2 bases; nucleotides outside the gene matches: 16. Written as DNA, the CDR3 is TGTGCCAGCATGGGGCCAGGGCCTAGCGGACGTCAAGAGACCCAGTACTTC. It translates to CASMGPGPSGRQETQYF.

The V gene is TRBV18, the J gene TRBJ2-7, with 15 bases fitting TRBD2. The CDR3 totals 18 residues. With V trimmed by 3 bases and J by 6 bases, 12 bases remained unmatched. Germline CDR1 KGHSH, CDR2 LQKENI. The CDR3 bases are TGTGCCAGCTCACCTAGGACTAGCGGGGGGGCCGGGGCCGGCGAGCAGTACTTC. Protein sequence: CASSPRTSGGAGAGEQYF.